These 27 T cell receptor beta chains share one sample of origin, sequenced in a study of OX40 agonist ivuxolimab in advanced cancers. The table came from immunoSEQ multiplex PCR; TCRdb's copy has only in-frame clones and leaves some out. The profile covers 50,000 to 75,000 clones, with roughly 87% appearing a single time and approximately 0.61% taken by the ten largest. The sample was CD4+ or CD8+ T cells sorted from blood, taken in a trial of the OX40 agonist ivuxolimab. The receptors shown here come from an adult with an advanced solid tumor such as melanoma, head and neck, liver or kidney cancer.

This chain links TRBV5-1 with TRBJ2-7; D is ambiguous. The germline gives CDR1 SGHRS, CDR2 YFSETQ. Trimming took off 0 bases at V and 3 bases at J, with 13 bases between the two ends. The CDR3 sequence is 15 residues long. For the CDR3, the DNA is TGCGCCAGCAGCTTGGAAGGTCGCCACGTCTACGAGCAGTACTTC. Translated: CASSLEGRHVYEQYF.

V is TRBV6-5 and J is TRBJ1-5; D may be TRBD1 (6 bases). Germline values: CDR1 MNHEY, CDR2 SVGAGI. V lost 6 bases, J lost 12 bases, and 21 bases lay in between. The length of the CDR3 is 14 residues. The CDR3 here is CASSLRDTPGVQHF. The DNA of the CDR3 is TGTGCCAGCAGCCTCCGGGACACCCCAGGGGTCCAGCATTTT.

The chain is built from TRBV9 and TRBJ2-5; weak D call: TRBD1 (6 bases). This CDR3 is 17 amino acids long. Germline CDR1 reads SGDLS; CDR2 reads YYNGEE. V lost 2 bases to trimming and J lost 1 base, with 18 bases between them. CDR3 loop: CASSVLRGIAPQETQYF. Written as DNA, the CDR3 is TGTGCCAGCAGCGTCCTGAGGGGGATCGCCCCCCAAGAGACCCAGTACTTC.

This chain links TRBV7-3 with TRBJ2-7; D is perhaps TRBD1 or TRBD2 (5 bases each). Germline values: CDR1 SGHTA, CDR2 FQGTGA. The CDR3 is made up of 14 amino acids. The ends were cut back, 5 bases at V and 1 base at J, with 12 bases in the middle. The CDR3 here is CASSRGTVSYEQYF. The CDR3 region has the DNA TGTGCCAGCAGCCGTGGGACGGTTTCCTACGAGCAGTACTTC.

This clone occurred once. This sequence joins TRBV29-1 and TRBJ2-1, with D perhaps TRBD1 or TRBD2 (5 bases each). The CDR3 has 13 amino acids. Trimming cost V 3 bases and J 5 bases, with 11 bases left between them. CDR1 and CDR2 (germline): SQVTM, ANQGSEA. CDR3 nucleotides: TGCAGCGTTGAGGGGACGGTCGACAATGAGCAGTTCTTC. This codes for CSVEGTVDNEQFF.

The chain joins TRBV28 to TRBJ2-2, with D hard to call. Germline loops: CDR1 MDHEN, CDR2 SYDVKM. The CDR3 is 12 residues long. V was cut by 6 bases and J by 8 bases, with 10 bases left in between. The CDR3 DNA is TGTGCCAGCAGCCTAAATTTGGGGGAGCTGTTTTTT. The encoded protein is CASSLNLGELFF.

This rearrangement joins TRBV4-1 to TRBJ2-1; 9 bases agree with TRBD1. This CDR3 spans 17 amino acids. The V and J ends lost 2 bases and 4 bases, in that order; junction bases with no gene match: 9. Germline assignment: CDR1 MGHRA and CDR2 YSYEKL. The CDR3 region has the DNA TGCGCCAGCAGCCAACCCCTTAGGGGACAGGGTTACAATGAGCAGTTCTTC. Its protein is CASSQPLRGQGYNEQFF.

The genes are TRBV7-9 and TRBJ2-1; the match to TRBD2 covers 9 bases. This CDR3 comprises 15 residues. Germline V CDR1 and CDR2: SEHNR, FQNEAQ (reference sequence). V lost 2 bases to trimming and J lost 8 bases; unmatched junction nucleotides: 7. DNA of the CDR3: TGTGCCAGCAGCTTAACTAGCGGGCCGCCGGATGAGCAGTTCTTC. Translated, it gives CASSLTSGPPDEQFF.

The CDR3 DNA is TGTGCCAGCAGTGAATTAGTACCCCCAGATACGCAGTATTTT. Translation gives CASSELVPPDTQYF. V and J are TRBV6-1 and TRBJ2-3; no reliable D call. V dropped 2 bases and J dropped 4 bases, with 10 bases sitting between them. Per the germline V gene, CDR1 is MNHNS and CDR2 is SASEGT. The CDR3 covers 14 residues.

The genes are TRBV5-1 and TRBJ2-3; a weak D match, TRBD1 (5 bases). The V end was cut by 1 base, the J end by 6 bases, with 15 bases between. The germline V gene encodes CDR1 SGHRS and CDR2 YFSETQ. The CDR3 consists of 15 residues. CDR3 amino acids: CASSLYSHAGDTQYF. CDR3 DNA sequence: TGCGCCAGCAGCTTGTACAGCCACGCAGGGGATACGCAGTATTTT.

This clone has only a few counts. The rearrangement links TRBV6-1 to TRBJ1-1, with unresolved D. The germline V and J ends were trimmed by 2 bases and 0 bases, with 7 bases remaining between them. The CDR3 covers 14 residues. Germline V CDR1 and CDR2: MNHNS, SASEGT. Here the CDR3 DNA reads TGTGCCAGCAGTGAACCCAGAATGAACACTGAAGCTTTCTTT. It is translated as CASSEPRMNTEAFF.

The V gene is TRBV19, the J gene TRBJ2-7; D unclear. CDR3 length equals 14 residues. The V and J ends lost 3 bases and 0 bases respectively, with 9 bases between them. Per the germline V gene, CDR1 is LNHDA and CDR2 is SQIVND (reference sequence). This CDR3 is CASSISVFSYEQYF. The CDR3 DNA follows: TGTGCCAGTAGTATCAGCGTTTTCTCCTACGAGCAGTACTTC.

This clone appeared a single time. The V gene is TRBV28, the J gene TRBJ2-3; no reliable D call. The V end was cut by 8 bases, the J end by 0 bases, with 9 bases between. The CDR3 contains 13 residues. The germline CDR1 and CDR2 sequences are MDHEN and SYDVKM. The CDR3 sequence: CASGEPSTDTQYF. The CDR3 DNA reads as TGTGCCAGCGGAGAGCCTAGCACAGATACGCAGTATTTT.

The gene calls are TRBV7-9 and TRBJ2-5; D gene unclear. Germline-derived CDR1 and CDR2 are SEHNR and FQNEAQ (reference sequence). The CDR3 totals 12 residues. The V end was cut by 5 bases, the J end by 7 bases, with 11 bases between. CDR3 residues: CASSPSFGTQYF. Here the CDR3 DNA reads TGTGCCAGCAGCCCCTCTTTCGGGACCCAGTACTTC.

The sample holds a few counts of this clone. The chain recombines TRBV7-3 with TRBJ2-5; 11 bases are a match to TRBD2. The length of the CDR3 is 13 residues. V dropped 4 bases and J dropped 9; count of bases not matched to a gene: 4. Germline V CDR1 and CDR2: SGHTA, FQGTGA. For the CDR3, the DNA is TGTGCCAGCAGCTCCGGGACTAGCGGTTCCCAGTACTTC. Its protein product is CASSSGTSGSQYF. Based on the CDR3 plus reference TRBV7-3 and TRBJ2-5, the full variable domain is GAGVSQTPSNKVTEKGKYVELRCDPISGHTALYWYRQSLGQGPEFLIYFQGTGAADDSGLPNDRFFAVRPEGSVSTLKIQRTERGDSAVYLCASSSGTSGSQYFGPGTRLLVL.

Concerning this clone itself: The same CDR3 arises from other DNA sequences in this sample as well. CDR3 amino acids: CASSLVVEKNTEAFF. As DNA, the CDR3 is TGTGCCAGCAGCTTAGTCGTGGAAAAAAACACTGAAGCTTTCTTT. V gene TRBV7-8 combines with J gene TRBJ1-1, with D uncertain. With 1 base removed from V and 2 bases from J, the gap between germline ends came to 11 bases. Germline V lookup: CDR1 SGHVS, CDR2 FQNEAQ. The CDR3 is made up of 15 amino acids.

The chain joins TRBV21-1 to TRBJ1-1; the D call TRBD1 from the table was never checked on the DNA. TRBV21-1 is noted as a pseudogene. The CDR3 spans 15 residues. The CDR3 DNA reads as TGTGCCAGCAGCAAAGGTAGCAGGGGGAGAACTGAAGCTTTCTTT. Translated, it gives CASSKGSRGRTEAFF.

This chain joins TRBV5-1 and TRBJ2-1, with TRBD2 matching 14 bases. Per germline, CDR1 SGHRS and CDR2 YFSETQ. V was clipped by 3 bases and J by 4 bases; unmatched bases: 6. This CDR3 spans 17 amino acids. The CDR3 sequence: CASSSGTSGRRYNEQFF. DNA for the CDR3: TGCGCCAGCAGCTCGGGGACTAGCGGGAGAAGGTACAATGAGCAGTTCTTC.

The V gene is TRBV6-5, the J gene TRBJ2-1; D perhaps matches TRBD2 (6 bases). CDR3 size: 15 residues. The germline V and J ends were trimmed by 8 bases and 4 bases, with 18 bases remaining between them. Germline CDR1 reads MNHEY; CDR2 reads SVGAGI. The CDR3 region has the DNA TGTGCCAGCCGCCACGACCGCAGCGGGTACAATGAGCAGTTCTTC. Translated, it gives CASRHDRSGYNEQFF.

The V and J genes are TRBV15 and TRBJ1-3, with D perhaps matching TRBD1 (5 bases). Trimming cost V 0 bases and J 0 bases, with 12 bases left between them. This CDR3 comprises 17 residues. In germline, CDR1 is LNHNV, CDR2 YYDKDF (reference sequence). CDR3 DNA sequence: TGTGCCACCAGCAGAGATCTAAATACAGGCTCTGGAAACACCATATATTTT. It encodes CATSRDLNTGSGNTIYF.

The chain has TRBV19 and TRBJ2-4, with D uncertain. V dropped 8 bases and J dropped 0 bases, with 14 bases sitting between them. This CDR3 contains 15 residues. Germline V gene data show CDR1 as LNHDA and CDR2 as SQIVND (reference sequence). The CDR3 loop is CASGESVIAKNIQYF. The CDR3 region has the DNA TGTGCCAGTGGAGAGTCAGTCATAGCCAAAAACATTCAGTACTTC.

The rearrangement links TRBV30 to TRBJ1-5; possible D gene TRBD1, 6 bases. Germline V gene sequence: CDR1 GTSNPN, CDR2 SVGIG (reference sequence). This CDR3 is 15 amino acids long. V was cut by 2 bases and J by 4 bases, with 15 bases left in between. CDR3 sequence: CAWSPGTPGNQPQHF. The CDR3 DNA is TGTGCCTGGAGTCCCGGGACACCAGGGAATCAGCCCCAGCATTTT.

This clone has just a few counts. The chain joins TRBV2 to TRBJ1-4; a possible D gene is TRBD1 (6 bases). The germline V gene encodes CDR1 SNHLY and CDR2 FYNNEI. Deletions cut 4 bases from V and 3 bases from J, with 12 bases between. The CDR3 extends over 15 amino acids. CDR3 nucleotide sequence: TGTGCCAGCAGTGGGACAGCCGAGTCTAATGAAAAACTGTTTTTT. Its protein product is CASSGTAESNEKLFF.

The V gene is TRBV5-1, the J gene TRBJ2-3; 8 bases are a match to TRBD1. The V segment lost 5 bases and the J segment 5 bases; nucleotides outside the gene matches: 7. The germline V gene has CDR1 SGHRS and CDR2 YFSETQ. CDR3 length: 14 residues. The CDR3 sequence: CASRSGQDGDTQYF. In DNA, the CDR3 is TGCGCCAGCAGGTCGGGACAGGATGGAGATACGCAGTATTTT.

This clone was seen just once. The V call is TRBV21-1, the J call TRBJ2-1. TRBV21-1 is a known pseudogene. The CDR3 is made up of 14 amino acids. CDR3 loop: CASSIPNPPNEQFF. The CDR3 nucleotides read TGTGCCAGCAGCATACCGAACCCCCCCAATGAGCAGTTCTTC.

The chain links TRBV19 to TRBJ2-5; 9 bases match TRBD1. Germline lookup yields CDR1 LNHDA and CDR2 SQIVND (reference sequence). The CDR3 is 14 residues long. V lost 5 bases, J lost 2 bases, and 3 bases stayed unmatched. The CDR3 nucleotides read TGTGCCAGTAGTTACGGACAGGGGCAAGAGACCCAGTACTTC. Protein sequence: CASSYGQGQETQYF.

The gene calls are TRBV30 and TRBJ1-3, with 8 nucleotides matching TRBD1. Germline-derived CDR1 and CDR2 are GTSNPN and SVGIG (reference sequence). The CDR3 has 15 residues. V dropped 0 bases and J dropped 3; count of bases not matched to a gene: 4. In DNA, the CDR3 is TGTGCCTGGAGTGTCAACAGGGGGTTTGGAAACACCATATATTTT. Protein sequence: CAWSVNRGFGNTIYF.